A selection of T cell receptor beta chains follows, all from one sample in a study of PD-1 blockade in classical Hodgkin lymphoma. Repertoires were generated with immunoSEQ multiplex PCR, while TCRdb's copy carries only in-frame clones and drops some. The data contain around 99,000 clones, roughly 79% of them seen just once; the ten biggest clones take up under 20%. This material consisted of peripheral blood mononuclear cells (PBMCs), taken before the second cycle of nivolumab. All receptors derive from a human donor with classical Hodgkin lymphoma. Each CDR3 is given with its conserved first and last residue. The D gene is left open where the match is weak. Expanded clones are given a class, and other clones once, few, many or no size at all.

>NA|TRBV10-3|NA|TRBJ2-7
TGTGCCATCAGTGAGTCGGACAGCGCCTACGAGCAGTACTTC
CAISESDSAYEQYF
>NA|TRBV4-2|TRBD1|TRBJ2-2
TGTGCCAGCAGCTCCGGGACAGGGGCCACCGGGGAGCTGTTTTTT
CASSSGTGATGELFF
>NA|TRBV19|TRBD1|TRBJ2-1
TGTGCCACCAAGGAACAGGGGCCGGGGCACAATGAGCAGTTCTTC
CATKEQGPGHNEQFF
>NA|TRBV5-1|TRBD2|TRBJ2-2
TGCGCCAGCAGCTTGGGGCTAGCGGAGGGGACCGGGGAGCTGTTTTTT
CASSLGLAEGTGELFF
>NA|TRBV2|NA|TRBJ2-7
TGTGCCAGCAGAGCTTGGGGAAACGGGATCCTTTCCTACGAGCAGTACTTC
CASRAWGNGILSYEQYF
>NA|TRBV7-2|NA|TRBJ1-2
TGTGCCAGCAGCTTAGGACGGCACAGGGTGGCTGGCTACACCTTC
CASSLGRHRVAGYTF
>NA|TRBV7-9|NA|TRBJ1-1
TGTGCCAGCAGCTCCACTGAAGCTTTCTTT
CASSSTEAFF
>NA|TRBV6-1|NA|TRBJ1-5
TGTGCCAGCAGTGAGATTGCCGGGGATCAGCCCCAGCATTTT
CASSEIAGDQPQHF
>NA|TRBV19|TRBD1|TRBJ1-5
TGTGCCAGTAGTAGCCGAGACAGGGGGCGTGGGCAGCCCCAGCATTTT
CASSSRDRGRGQPQHF
>NA|TRBV6-6|NA|TRBJ1-5
TGTGCCAGCAGTTATTGGGGACCTCAGCCCCAGCATTTT
CASSYWGPQPQHF
>NA|TRBV5-8|NA|TRBJ2-1
TGTGCCAGCAGCTTGGCTACTAGCTCCTACAATGAGCAGTTCTTC
CASSLATSSYNEQFF
>NA|TRBV9|TRBD2|TRBJ2-7
TGTGCCAGCAGCCCCCAGGTAGCGGGAGCGGGCTACGAGCAGTACTTC
CASSPQVAGAGYEQYF
>NA|TRBV5-1|NA|TRBJ2-5
TGCGCCAGCAGCCTGACAGGGAGGGAGGAGACCCAGTACTTC
CASSLTGREETQYF
>NA|TRBV27|TRBD2|TRBJ2-5
TGTGCCAGCAGTTTTTCTAGCGCGGGAGAAGGGGCCCAGTACTTC
CASSFSSAGEGAQYF
>few|TRBV30|NA|TRBJ1-5
TGTGCCTGGAGTGTAGCGGACAGCAATCAGCCCCAGCATTTT
CAWSVADSNQPQHF
>NA|TRBV28|NA|TRBJ1-3
TGTGCCAGCAGCCCCGGGCCCCCGCTGTCCTCTGGAAACACCATATATTTT
CASSPGPPLSSGNTIYF
>NA|TRBV21-1|NA|TRBJ2-1
TGTGCCACCCCTCGGGGAGGATCGAGGTCCTACAATGAGCAGTTCTTC
CATPRGGSRSYNEQFF
>once|TRBV5-1|NA|TRBJ2-1
TGCGCCAGCAGCTCGTGGGCCGGCTCCTACAATGAGCAGTTCTTC
CASSSWAGSYNEQFF